These T cell receptor beta chains were read from a single sample in a study of chemoradiotherapy in HPV16-positive cancers. Clones were sequenced by immunoSEQ multiplex PCR, and TCRdb holds only the in-frame ones, with some missing. The data hold 8,500 to 10,000 clones, with around 82% observed a single time. Sample collection was performed from a patient who underwent chemoradiotherapy. Every receptor here comes from a human donor with HPV-associated anogenital cancer. The CDR3 runs from the conserved cysteine through the conserved F or W. The order of the fields is CDR3 protein, CDR3 DNA, D gene, J gene, V gene, clone size. A D gene is named only where the DNA matches it firmly. Size tells how often a clone was seen (once, few, many) or the class of an expanded clone, and some rows leave it out.

CASIQGADTEAFF	TGTGCCAGTATTCAGGGGGCTGACACTGAAGCTTTCTTT	TRBD1	TRBJ1-1	TRBV19	NA
CASSSGITEAFF	TGTGCCAGTAGTTCCGGGATCACTGAAGCTTTCTTT	NA	TRBJ1-1	TRBV19	once
CASILNSNQPQHF	TGTGCCAGCATTCTCAATAGCAATCAGCCCCAGCATTTT	NA	TRBJ1-5	TRBV6-1	NA
CASSSTDSHGAKNIQYF	TGTGCCAGCAGCTCCACGGACAGCCACGGGGCCAAAAACATTCAGTACTTC	NA	TRBJ2-4	TRBV7-9	NA
CASRLERVGTEAFF	TGTGCAAGTCGCTTAGAGAGGGTGGGAACTGAAGCTTTCTTT	NA	TRBJ1-1	TRBV12-2	NA
CASSLLAGGPSGELFF	TGTGCCAGCAGCCTCCTAGCGGGGGGGCCGTCCGGGGAGCTGTTTTTT	TRBD2	TRBJ2-2	TRBV5-6	few
CASSSPGQSNYGYTF	TGTGCCAGCAGTTCTCCGGGACAGAGTAACTATGGCTACACCTTC	TRBD1	TRBJ1-2	TRBV6-5	NA
CASSSRGQGIDEQYF	TGTGCCAGCAGCTCCCGGGGACAGGGAATTGACGAGCAGTACTTC	TRBD1	TRBJ2-7	TRBV11-3	NA
CASRGDGGNYGYTF	TGCGCCAGCAGAGGGGACGGGGGCAACTATGGCTACACCTTC	NA	TRBJ1-2	TRBV5-1	NA
CASSVSTTAGTQYF	TGCGCCAGCAGCGTTTCCACCACGGCGGGGACCCAGTACTTC	NA	TRBJ2-5	TRBV5-1	once
CASSERATWAGGGYEQYF	TGTGCCAGCAGTGAACGAGCAACGTGGGCGGGGGGCGGCTACGAGCAGTACTTC	TRBD2	TRBJ2-7	TRBV6-1	NA
CAWSGGALGNTIYF	TGTGCCTGGAGTGGGGGTGCACTTGGAAACACCATATATTTT	NA	TRBJ1-3	TRBV30	NA
CAVRSGTGGDWGYTF	TGTGCCGTCCGATCCGGGACAGGGGGCGATTGGGGCTACACCTTC	TRBD1	TRBJ1-2	TRBV6-1	NA
CASSLAGAGDLYEQYF	TGCGCCAGCAGCTTGGCCGGGGCGGGGGACCTCTACGAGCAGTACTTC	TRBD2	TRBJ2-7	TRBV5-1	NA
CASSLEPRTSTNYGYTF	TGTGCCAGCAGCTTAGAACCCCGGACATCTACTAACTATGGCTACACCTTC	NA	TRBJ1-2	TRBV11-3	few
CASSPTGVTNEKLFF	TGTGCCAGCAGCCCAACAGGGGTGACTAATGAAAAACTGTTTTTT	TRBD1	TRBJ1-4	TRBV28	NA
CASSLQQGGFYGYTF	TGCGCCAGCAGCTTGCAACAGGGGGGGTTCTATGGCTACACCTTC	TRBD1	TRBJ1-2	TRBV5-1	NA
CAWSEGGLWDSPLHF	TGTGCCTGGAGTGAGGGGGGGCTATGGGATTCACCCCTCCACTTT	NA	TRBJ1-6	TRBV30	NA
CASRSRRGGNEQFF	TGTGCCAGCCGTTCGAGGCGGGGGGGCAATGAGCAGTTCTTC	TRBD2	TRBJ2-1	TRBV6-5	NA
CASSQLQGSNEQYF	TGCGCCAGCAGCCAGTTACAAGGATCCAACGAGCAGTACTTC	NA	TRBJ2-7	TRBV4-1	few
CASSLPGITEAFF	TGCGCCAGCAGCTTGCCAGGGATCACTGAAGCTTTCTTT	NA	TRBJ1-1	TRBV5-1	few
CASSLMEENTIYF	TGTGCCAGCAGCCTGATGGAGGAAAACACCATATATTTT	NA	TRBJ1-3	TRBV9	once
CASSLRGTSGGSEQFF	TGTGCCAGCAGTTTGAGGGGGACTAGCGGGGGGTCCGAGCAGTTCTTC	TRBD2	TRBJ2-1	TRBV27	NA
CASSPPAGGNTEAFF	TGCGCCAGCAGCCCCCCGGCGGGGGGAAACACTGAAGCTTTCTTT	NA	TRBJ1-1	TRBV5-1	NA
CASSVYSGNTIYF	TGTGCCAGCAGCGTGTACTCTGGAAACACCATATATTTT	NA	TRBJ1-3	TRBV5-6	NA
CASSVSGTPLEKLFF	TGTGCCAGCAGCGTATCCGGGACACCCCTTGAAAAACTGTTTTTT	NA	TRBJ1-4	TRBV9	NA
CASSMGRGFSGELFF	TGTGCCAGTAGTATGGGCAGGGGATTCTCCGGGGAGCTGTTTTTT	NA	TRBJ2-2	TRBV19	NA
CASSGTGGDEQFF	TGTGCCAGCAGCGGGACAGGGGGAGATGAGCAGTTCTTC	TRBD1	TRBJ2-1	TRBV9	NA
CASSRQGNDSPLHF	TGTGCCAGCAGTCGACAGGGGAACGATTCACCCCTCCACTTT	TRBD1	TRBJ1-6	TRBV6-5	NA
CASSNPSDTTPLSYNSPLHF	TGTGCCAGCAGTAACCCGTCGGACACTACGCCGTTATCCTATAATTCACCCCTCCACTTT	NA	TRBJ1-6	TRBV2	NA
CASSRQGANTGELFF	TGTGCCAGCAGCCGACAGGGCGCGAACACCGGGGAGCTGTTTTTT	TRBD1	TRBJ2-2	TRBV7-2	NA
CASTEGQGIYNEQFF	TGTGCCAGCACCGAGGGACAGGGAATTTACAATGAGCAGTTCTTC	TRBD1	TRBJ2-1	TRBV6-6	NA
CASSLDLEGELFF	TGTGCCAGCAGCTTGGATTTAGAGGGGGAGCTGTTTTTT	NA	TRBJ2-2	TRBV5-8	NA
CASSPQRGGITEAFF	TGTGCCAGCAGCCCTCAGCGAGGGGGGATCACTGAAGCTTTCTTT	NA	TRBJ1-1	TRBV5-4	NA
CASSLFVNTEAFF	TGTGCCAGCAGCTTATTCGTAAACACTGAAGCTTTCTTT	NA	TRBJ1-1	TRBV7-3	NA
CARSPRSCNSNQPQHF	TGTGCCAGAAGCCCACGGTCGTGTAATAGCAATCAGCCCCAGCATTTT	NA	TRBJ1-5	TRBV7-5	NA
CASSFLDQGTGELFF	TGCGCCAGCAGCTTCCTGGATCAGGGAACCGGGGAGCTGTTTTTT	NA	TRBJ2-2	TRBV5-1	NA
CASSLTVGDYEQYF	TGTGCCAGCAGCTTGACAGTCGGAGACTACGAGCAGTACTTC	NA	TRBJ2-7	TRBV9	NA
CASSPQGGTEAFF	TGTGCCAGCAGCCCCCAGGGAGGTACTGAAGCTTTCTTT	NA	TRBJ1-1	TRBV7-3	NA
CSVEDPGMEAGELFF	TGCAGCGTTGAAGATCCAGGGATGGAGGCCGGGGAGCTGTTTTTT	NA	TRBJ2-2	TRBV29-1	NA
CASSLSVGGTEAFF	TGTGCCAGCAGTTTATCAGTTGGGGGGACTGAAGCTTTCTTT	NA	TRBJ1-1	TRBV27	few
CASSARTGTGWNEQFF	TGTGCCAGCAGCGCGCGAACCGGGACAGGGTGGAATGAGCAGTTCTTC	TRBD1	TRBJ2-1	TRBV5-4	NA
CASSLDRVSGNTIYF	TGTGCCAGCAGCCTAGACAGGGTTTCTGGAAACACCATATATTTT	TRBD1	TRBJ1-3	TRBV5-6	NA
CASSMPHGDRGFDSNQPQHF	TGTGCCAGTAGTATGCCCCACGGCGACAGGGGTTTTGATAGCAATCAGCCCCAGCATTTT	TRBD1	TRBJ1-5	TRBV19	NA
CAWRPGGPDTGELFF	TGTGCCTGGCGCCCGGGAGGGCCGGACACCGGGGAGCTGTTTTTT	TRBD2	TRBJ2-2	TRBV30	NA
CASSRQDSDRGPYEQYF	TGTGCCAGCAGTCGCCAGGACTCGGACAGGGGGCCCTACGAGCAGTACTTC	TRBD1	TRBJ2-7	TRBV27	NA
CASSTGLQETQYF	TGTGCCAGCTCAACCGGACTCCAAGAGACCCAGTACTTC	NA	TRBJ2-5	TRBV18	once
CASSFGTANYEQYF	TGTGCCAGCAGTTTCGGGACAGCAAACTACGAGCAGTACTTC	TRBD1	TRBJ2-7	TRBV27	NA